This paragraph covers one TCR beta chain sequence. The data were taken from a study of blood T cell repertoires in COVID-19. In the study overall: Both acute and convalescent COVID-19 samples were obtained from the United States, Italy and Spain. Sources were T cells, B-cell-depleted T cells, or PBMCs; the material itself was cDNA or gDNA.

There are 18 residues in the CDR3. Study processing details: Cell counts per sample came from amplifying reference gene primers. Assay: immunoSEQ multiplex PCR; the TCRdb copy retains only in-frame clones and omits some. That table furnishes V, J and clone size, whereas the DNA furnished D and trimming. Seen here are 200,000 or so clones, 85% to 90% observed once, and the top ten hold 5.9%. The sequence came from a man older than 75 with acute or convalescent COVID-19. The specimen sequenced was peripheral blood. The chain recombines TRBV21-1 with TRBJ2-6; TRBD1, the D gene given by the table, was not confirmed from the DNA. TRBV21-1 is a documented pseudogene. The CDR3 region is CASSKPGHLASGANVLTF. CDR3 nucleotide sequence: TGTGCCAGCAGCAAACCGGGACACCTGGCCTCTGGGGCCAACGTCCTGACTTTC.